This TCR beta chain was retrieved from a study of molecular identifiers for immune sequencing clone quantification. Trimming left V 5 bases short and J 4 bases short, with 13 bases between. The CDR3 has 14 amino acids. Germline V gives CDR1 SGHTA, CDR2 FQGTGA. About this clonotype itself: This could be a read error, since a much larger clone is one nucleotide away.

TCRdb recomputed calls from the PCR reads with MiXCR, one row per CDR3 protein. The sample shows approximately 97,000 distinct CDR3 sequences, 30% to 35% of them seen only once. The source of this sequence is a human donor in good health. Some libraries in this study had Jurkat cell RNA spiked in. The sequenced material came from naive CD8+ T cells from blood, with Jurkat cell RNA spiked in. Described subset: FACS-sorted CD8+CD4-CCR7+CD45RA+ naive T cells. The gene calls are TRBV7-3 and TRBJ2-3, with a weak D call TRBD1 (5 bases). CDR3 sequence reads: CASSPIGAPDTQYF. Written as DNA, the CDR3 is TGTGCCAGCAGCCCAATAGGGGCCCCAGATACGCAGTATTTT. The full variable domain, in which reference TRBV7-3 and TRBJ2-3 provide the parts outside the CDR3, is GAGVSQTPSNKVTEKGKYVELRCDPISGHTALYWYRQSLGQGPEFLIYFQGTGAADDSGLPNDRFFAVRPEGSVSTLKIQRTERGDSAVYLCASSPIGAPDTQYFGPGTRLTVL.